A few counts support the clone carrying this T cell receptor (beta chain). UMIs were added to TCR cDNA along with a universal primer site when it was made by 5'RACE template switching. TCRdb independently ran MiXCR on the 5' RACE reads; one entry per CDR3 protein. Among 450,000 to 600,000 distinct CDR3 sequences listed, less than 20% were seen once. This CDR3 is built from 13 residues. The germline gives CDR1 SGHRS, CDR2 YFSETQ. Deletions cut 1 base from V and 7 bases from J, with 11 bases between. The sample belongs to a study of T cells after yellow fever vaccination. Sequenced here: PBMCs, sampled around 5 days after the first yellow fever vaccination. The chain combines TRBV5-1 with TRBJ1-1; D remains unclear. This sequence was found in a man aged 18 to 30 who received the YFV17D yellow fever vaccine. CDR3 amino acids: CASSLTLGNEAFF. For the CDR3, the DNA is TGCGCCAGCAGCTTGACTCTTGGTAATGAAGCTTTCTTT.